What follows are 6 T cell receptor beta chains derived from one specimen sequenced in a study of blood T cell repertoires in COVID-19. This table comes from immunoSEQ multiplex PCR, and its TCRdb copy is limited to in-frame clones, with some not included. The data contain about 190,000 clones, nearly 85% of them seen just once; the ten biggest clones take up roughly 5.1%. The specimen sequenced was peripheral blood. These receptors all stem from a woman aged 25-40 years with acute or convalescent COVID-19.

The chain carries TRBV9 and TRBJ2-7; TRBD1 agrees at 9 bases. Looked up from germline, CDR1 is SGDLS and CDR2 is YYNGEE. The V gene end was trimmed by 5 bases and the J gene end by 3 bases; junction bases not matched to a gene: 15. The length of the CDR3 is 17 residues. DNA of the CDR3: TGTGCCAGCAGTCCTACTGTTGGGGGACAGGGTATCTACGAGCAGTACTTC. It is translated as CASSPTVGGQGIYEQYF.

The chain is built from TRBV30 and TRBJ2-3; no clear D gene. V was cut by 3 bases and J by 0 bases, with 10 bases left in between. The CDR3 is 14 amino acids. The germline CDR1 and CDR2 sequences are GTSNPN and SVGIG (reference sequence). The CDR3 spells CAWRPSMSTDTQYF. DNA for the CDR3: TGTGCCTGGAGACCGTCTATGAGCACAGATACGCAGTATTTT.

This clone was seen only a few times. This chain connects TRBV7-2 to TRBJ2-1, with a tentative D call TRBD1 (6 bases). This CDR3 has 16 residues. Germline V lookup: CDR1 SGHTA, CDR2 FQGNSA. Trimming took 5 bases from V and 3 from J, leaving 17 bases between them. CDR3: CASSLTGQPIYNEQFF. The CDR3 bases are TGTGCCAGCAGCCTGACCGGACAGCCGATCTACAATGAGCAGTTCTTC.

A single count supports this clone. The chain is built from TRBV21-1 and TRBJ2-4; the listed D gene, TRBD2, was not tested against the DNA. TRBV21-1 is flagged as a pseudogene. The length of the CDR3 is 13 residues. CDR3 region: CASRRIGGHIQYF. The CDR3 region has the DNA TGTGCCAGCAGGAGAATCGGGGGTCACATTCAGTACTTC.

The chain uses TRBV5-1 and TRBJ1-3; TRBD1 is a possible D gene (5 bases). Per the germline V gene, CDR1 is SGHRS and CDR2 is YFSETQ. The V and J ends lost 2 bases and 0 bases respectively, with 9 bases between them. The CDR3 runs 15 residues. The CDR3: CASSFRQGSGNTIYF. The CDR3, as DNA: TGCGCCAGCAGCTTTAGGCAGGGCTCTGGAAACACCATATATTTT.

The J gene is TRBJ2-2, the V gene TRBV5-1, with 7 bases matching TRBD2. The ends lost 6 bases at V and 3 bases at J; junction bases unmatched: 11. In germline, CDR1 is SGHRS, CDR2 YFSETQ. There are 16 residues in the CDR3. CDR3 loop: CASTQPSSGYTGELFF. The CDR3 DNA sequence: TGCGCCAGCACCCAACCGTCTAGCGGATACACCGGGGAGCTGTTTTTT.